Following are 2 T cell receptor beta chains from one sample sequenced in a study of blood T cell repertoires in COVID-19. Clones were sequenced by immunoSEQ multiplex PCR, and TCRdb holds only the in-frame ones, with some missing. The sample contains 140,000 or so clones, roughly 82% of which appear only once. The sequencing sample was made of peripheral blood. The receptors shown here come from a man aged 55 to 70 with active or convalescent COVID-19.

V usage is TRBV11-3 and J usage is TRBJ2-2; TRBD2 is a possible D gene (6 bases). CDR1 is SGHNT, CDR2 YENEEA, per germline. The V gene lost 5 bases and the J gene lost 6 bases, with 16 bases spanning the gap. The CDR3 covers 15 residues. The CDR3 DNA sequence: TGTGCCAGCAGCCCGGGACTGTCGTTGTCCGGGGAGCTGTTTTTT. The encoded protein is CASSPGLSLSGELFF. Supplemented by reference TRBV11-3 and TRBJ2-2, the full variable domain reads EAGVVQSPRYKIIEKKQPVAFWCNPISGHNTLYWYLQNLGQGPELLIRYENEEAVDDSQLPKDRFSAERLKGVDSTLKIQPAELGDSAVYLCASSPGLSLSGELFFGEGSRLTVL.

The CDR3 DNA is TGCGCCAGCAGCGCCATAGGGAGGGGCACAGATACGCAGTATTTT. This sequence encodes CASSAIGRGTDTQYF. V is TRBV4-1 and J is TRBJ2-3; 7 bases are shared with TRBD2. CDR3 size: 15 residues. Germline loops: CDR1 MGHRA, CDR2 YSYEKL. J lost 1 base, V lost 5 bases, and 6 bases had no gene match.